The rows below give T cell receptor beta chains drawn from one sample of a study of cytomegalovirus exposure and HLA in healthy donors. Repertoires were generated with immunoSEQ multiplex PCR, while TCRdb's copy carries only in-frame clones and drops some. The table includes 90,000 to 120,000 clones, around 72% detected once. Sequencing used PBMCs. These TCRs come from a male donor in good health and CMV-seropositive. The CDR3 runs from the conserved cysteine through the conserved F or W. A D gene is named only where the DNA matches it firmly. Rows give clone size only sometimes, using once, few, many, or a class for an expanded clone.

>TRBV4-3|.|TRBJ1-6|.
TGCGCCAGCAGCCAAGATTCGGGGGACAATTCACCCCTCCACTTT
CASSQDSGDNSPLHF
>TRBV7-2|.|TRBJ1-2|TRBD1
TGTGCCAGCAGCGCAACAGGGGGCGCGAGATATGGCTACACCTTC
CASSATGGARYGYTF
>TRBV6-1|.|TRBJ2-7|TRBD1
TGTGCCAGCAGGGGACCAGGGGGCGGGTACGAGCAGTACTTC
CASRGPGGGYEQYF
>TRBV7-2|.|TRBJ2-1|TRBD1
TGTGCCAGCAGCTTAGGAGGTATGGGACAGGCCGTATATGAGCAGTTCTTC
CASSLGGMGQAVYEQFF
>TRBV29-1|.|TRBJ1-3|.
TGCAGCGTTCTCCCGTACTCTGGAAACACCATATATTTT
CSVLPYSGNTIYF
>TRBV16|.|TRBJ1-5|.
TGTGCCAGCAGCCAATCAGCGGGGAATCAGCCCCAGCATTTT
CASSQSAGNQPQHF
>TRBV6-5|.|TRBJ1-2|.
TGTGCCAGCAGTACACCGGGACTCAATTATGGCTACACCTTC
CASSTPGLNYGYTF
>TRBV9|.|TRBJ1-5|.
TGTGCCAGCAGCGTAGGCCCGGAGGGACAGCCCCAGCATTTT
CASSVGPEGQPQHF
>TRBV30|.|TRBJ2-2|.
TGTGCCTGGAGTGTTCCAACAGGGAGCTTCCCCGGGGAGCTGTTTTTT
CAWSVPTGSFPGELFF
>TRBV7-2|.|TRBJ1-1|.
TGTGCCAGCAGCTACAGGGCCTCCCGAGCTTTCTTT
CASSYRASRAFF
>TRBV4-3|.|TRBJ1-5|TRBD1
TGCGCCAGCAGCCAAGAGGGGACAGGGGATGTTCAGCCCCAGCATTTT
CASSQEGTGDVQPQHF
>TRBV7-2|.|TRBJ2-6|TRBD2
TGTGCCAGCAGCTCGGCGGGGGGGCTAGGGGCCAACGTCCTGACTTTC
CASSSAGGLGANVLTF
>TRBV9|.|TRBJ2-5|TRBD2
TGTGCCAGCAGCGTAGGGGCGGGGGTTCAAGAGACCCAGTACTTC
CASSVGAGVQETQYF
>TRBV15|.|TRBJ1-4|.
TGTGCCACCAGCAGAGGGGGGGGCGCGAGTGAAAAACTGTTTTTT
CATSRGGGASEKLFF
>TRBV28|.|TRBJ1-6|.
TGTGCCAGCAGAAGACAGTCCTATAATTCACCCCTCCACTTT
CASRRQSYNSPLHF
>TRBV5-6|few|TRBJ2-3|.
TGTGCCAGCAGCCGGGGGGATACGCAGTATTTT
CASSRGDTQYF
>TRBV28|few|TRBJ2-3|TRBD2
TGTGCCAGCAGTCCACCTCTGGGACTAGCGGGGGGGCAATGGGTCACAGATACGCAGTATTTT
CASSPPLGLAGGQWVTDTQYF
>TRBV4-2|few|TRBJ2-1|TRBD2
TGTGCCAGCAGTCAGACAACCGGGGGGGCTTTCGATGAGCAGTTCTTC
CASSQTTGGAFDEQFF
>TRBV4-2|.|TRBJ1-3|.
TGTGCCAGCAGCCAAGGGAGGGGCTCTGGAAACACCATATATTTT
CASSQGRGSGNTIYF
>TRBV27|.|TRBJ2-7|TRBD1
TGTGCCAGCAGTTACGACCGCTGGACAGGGGGCAGCTCCTACGAGCAGTACTTC
CASSYDRWTGGSSYEQYF
>TRBV4-1|once|TRBJ1-2|TRBD1
TGCGCCAGCAGCCAAGACCCCCGACAGGGGAACTATGGCTACACCTTC
CASSQDPRQGNYGYTF
>TRBV5-4|.|TRBJ1-1|.
TGTGCCAGCAGTCCTGAAGGGGGATTGGGCACTGAAGCTTTCTTT
CASSPEGGLGTEAFF
>TRBV27|.|TRBJ2-5|.
TGTGCCAGCAGTTTCGGCGGAGCCTGGACCCAGTACTTC
CASSFGGAWTQYF
>TRBV5-4|.|TRBJ2-5|TRBD1
TGTGCCAGCAGCCTGACAGGGGGAGAAGAGACCCAGTACTTC
CASSLTGGEETQYF
>TRBV15|.|TRBJ2-2|TRBD2
TGTGCCACCAGCGACCGTCGGGCGCGGGGGGGGACCGGGGAGCTGTTTTTT
CATSDRRARGGTGELFF
>TRBV5-5|once|TRBJ1-5|.
TGTGCCAGCAGCTTGGAGAGGGGGACCAATCAGCCCCAGCATTTT
CASSLERGTNQPQHF
>TRBV4-3|.|TRBJ1-2|.
TGCGCCAGTAGCCAAGAGGGGTCGACAGGCTATGGCTACACCTTC
CASSQEGSTGYGYTF
>TRBV29-1|.|TRBJ2-4|TRBD1
TGCAGCGGCGGGACATCCAGGGGGACAGGGGACCCTGGATCCAATAACATTCAGTACTTC
CSGGTSRGTGDPGSNNIQYF
>TRBV11-2|.|TRBJ2-7|.
TGTGCCAGCAGCCCATCCCTGAACGGCTACGAGCAGTACTTC
CASSPSLNGYEQYF